What follows describes a single T cell receptor beta chain. Assay used: immunoSEQ multiplex PCR; TCRdb lists only in-frame clones, some missing. This table holds 170,000 or so clones, approximately 83% found once. These data are taken from a study of blood T cell repertoires in COVID-19. Study information: Sample material is recorded as cDNA or gDNA derived from T cells, B-cell-depleted T cells, or PBMCs.

Trimming stripped 5 bases from V and 5 bases from J, with 13 bases between. This CDR3 region has 13 residues. Germline lookup yields CDR1 SGHNT and CDR2 YENEEA. The chain recombines TRBV11-3 with TRBJ2-7, with D perhaps matching TRBD2 (5 bases). The specimen sequenced was peripheral blood. This receptor was obtained from a man aged 45 to 65 with active or convalescent COVID-19. This CDR3 reads CASSPTRGDEQYF. Here the CDR3 DNA reads TGTGCCAGCAGCCCCACACGGGGTGACGAGCAGTACTTC.